The TCR beta chain described here comes from a study of blood T cell repertoires in COVID-19. The data were produced by immunoSEQ multiplex PCR, yet TCRdb's version contains in-frame clones alone and is incomplete. The table shows about 150,000 clones, with about 86% occurring only once. V shed 1 base, J shed 7 bases, and the junction held 6 bases outside the gene matches. The CDR3 has 16 residues. The germline CDR1 and CDR2 sequences are LGHDT and YNNKEL (reference sequence). This clone showed up just a few times. Sequencing was done on a sample of peripheral blood. The TCR sequence derives from a man aged 65 to 79 with acute or convalescent COVID-19. This sequence joins TRBV3-1 (or the pseudogene TRBV3-2) and TRBJ1-5; 11 bases fit TRBD1. The CDR3 sequence is CASSQVPGQGEQPQHF. The CDR3 coding sequence is TGTGCCAGCAGCCAAGTTCCGGGACAGGGGGAACAGCCCCAGCATTTT.